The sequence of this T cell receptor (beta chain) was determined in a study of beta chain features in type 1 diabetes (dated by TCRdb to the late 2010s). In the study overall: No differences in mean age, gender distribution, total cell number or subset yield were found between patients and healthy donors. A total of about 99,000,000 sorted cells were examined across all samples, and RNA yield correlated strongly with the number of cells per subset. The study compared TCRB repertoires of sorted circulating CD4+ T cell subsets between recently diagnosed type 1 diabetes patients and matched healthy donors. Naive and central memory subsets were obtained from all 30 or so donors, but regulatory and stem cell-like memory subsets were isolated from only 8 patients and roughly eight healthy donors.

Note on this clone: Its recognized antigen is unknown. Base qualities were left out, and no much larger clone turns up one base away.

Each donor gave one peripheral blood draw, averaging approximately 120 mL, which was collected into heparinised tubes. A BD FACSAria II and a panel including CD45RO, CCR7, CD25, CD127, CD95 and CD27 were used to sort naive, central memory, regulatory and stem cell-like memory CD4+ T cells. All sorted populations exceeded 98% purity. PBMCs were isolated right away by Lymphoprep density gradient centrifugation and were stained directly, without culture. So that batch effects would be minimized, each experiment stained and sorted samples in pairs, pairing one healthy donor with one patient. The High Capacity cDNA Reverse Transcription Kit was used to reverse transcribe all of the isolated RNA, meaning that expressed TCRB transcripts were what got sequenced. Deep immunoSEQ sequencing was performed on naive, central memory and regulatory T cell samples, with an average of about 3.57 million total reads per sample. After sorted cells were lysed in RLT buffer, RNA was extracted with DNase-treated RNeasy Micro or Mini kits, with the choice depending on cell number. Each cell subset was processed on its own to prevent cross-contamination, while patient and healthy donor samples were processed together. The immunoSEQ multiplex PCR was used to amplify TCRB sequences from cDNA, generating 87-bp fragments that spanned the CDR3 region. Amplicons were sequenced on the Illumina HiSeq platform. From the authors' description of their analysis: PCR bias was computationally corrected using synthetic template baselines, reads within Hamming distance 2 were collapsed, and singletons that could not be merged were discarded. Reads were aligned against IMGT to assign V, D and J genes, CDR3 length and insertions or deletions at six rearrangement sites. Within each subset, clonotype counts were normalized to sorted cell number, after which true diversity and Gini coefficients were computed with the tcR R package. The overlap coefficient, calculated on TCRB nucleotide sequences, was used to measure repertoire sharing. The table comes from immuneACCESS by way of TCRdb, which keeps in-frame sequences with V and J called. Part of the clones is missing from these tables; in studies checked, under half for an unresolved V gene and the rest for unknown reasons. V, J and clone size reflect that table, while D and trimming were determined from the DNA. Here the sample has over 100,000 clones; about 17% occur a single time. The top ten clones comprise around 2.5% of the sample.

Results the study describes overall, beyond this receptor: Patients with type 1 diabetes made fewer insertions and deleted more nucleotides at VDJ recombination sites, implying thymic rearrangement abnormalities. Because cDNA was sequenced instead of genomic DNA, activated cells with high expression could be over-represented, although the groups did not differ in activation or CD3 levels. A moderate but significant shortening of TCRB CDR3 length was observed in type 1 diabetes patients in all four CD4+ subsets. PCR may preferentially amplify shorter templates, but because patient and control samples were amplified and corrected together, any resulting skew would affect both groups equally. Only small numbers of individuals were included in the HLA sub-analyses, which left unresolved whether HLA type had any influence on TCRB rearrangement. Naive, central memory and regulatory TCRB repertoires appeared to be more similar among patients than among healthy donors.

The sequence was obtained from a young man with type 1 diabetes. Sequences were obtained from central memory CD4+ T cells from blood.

The CDR3 loop reads CASSQGKTTKNIQYF. The DNA sequence is TGTGCCAGCAGTCAGGGGAAGACTACCAAAAACATTCAGTACTTC. The chain is encoded by TRBV6-5 joined to TRBJ2-4; a tentative D match to TRBD1 spans 6 bases. For CDR1 and CDR2, the germline V gene lists MNHEY and SVGAGI. V is cut by 5 bases and J by 2 bases, and the space between the germline ends is 13 bases. The CDR3, cysteine through phenylalanine, is 15 amino acids long. Only CDR3 DNA remains: 45 bases, in frame from the first base.